The sample holds one count of the clone carrying this TCR beta chain. Profiling relied on immunoSEQ multiplex PCR, and the TCRdb table lists in-frame clones only, not all of them. This sample has some 130,000 clones, with around 87% found just once. These data come from a study of OX40 agonist ivuxolimab in advanced cancers. The germline V gene encodes CDR1 MGHRA and CDR2 YSYEKL. The CDR3 is 15 residues long. V was cut by 3 bases and J by 7 bases, with 18 bases left in between. This chain links TRBV4-1 with TRBJ1-2; D is ambiguous. The receptor was derived from an adult with an advanced solid tumor such as melanoma, head and neck, liver or kidney cancer. The sequenced sample was CD4+ or CD8+ T cells sorted from blood, obtained in a trial of the OX40 agonist ivuxolimab. The CDR3 nucleotides read TGCGCCAGCAGCCAGGGGATAGGGATGCAAACTGGCTACACCTTC. Its translation is CASSQGIGMQTGYTF.